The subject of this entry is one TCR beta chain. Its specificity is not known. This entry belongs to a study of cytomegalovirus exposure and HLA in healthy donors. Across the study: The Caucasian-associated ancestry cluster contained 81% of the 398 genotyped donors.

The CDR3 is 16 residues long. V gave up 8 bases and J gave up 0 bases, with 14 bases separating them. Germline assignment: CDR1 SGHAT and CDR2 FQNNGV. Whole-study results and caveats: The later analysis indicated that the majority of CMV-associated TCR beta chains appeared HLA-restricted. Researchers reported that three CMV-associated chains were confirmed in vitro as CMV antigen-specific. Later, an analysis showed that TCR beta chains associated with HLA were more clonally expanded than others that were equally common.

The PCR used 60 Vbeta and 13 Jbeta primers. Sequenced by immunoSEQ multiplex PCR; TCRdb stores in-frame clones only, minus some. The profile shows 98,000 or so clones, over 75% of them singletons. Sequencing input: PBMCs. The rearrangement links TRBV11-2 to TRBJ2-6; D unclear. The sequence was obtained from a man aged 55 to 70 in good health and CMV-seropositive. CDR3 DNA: TGTGCCAGCGTAAGAGGCATTAGCTCTGGGGCCAACGTCCTGACTTTC. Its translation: CASVRGISSGANVLTF.